The next 31 T cell receptor beta chains were all read from a single sample in a study of blood T cell repertoires in COVID-19 (dated by TCRdb to between 2020 and 2021). The library was produced with the immunoSEQ multiplex PCR assay. TCRdb took over this immuneACCESS table, retaining in-frame rearrangements with V and J assigned. Such tables are incomplete; in checked studies, under half of the missing clones stem from an unresolved V gene, and the remainder is unexplained. Counted in this sample were 35,000 to 50,000 clones; 60% to 85% of them appeared once. The top ten constitute 8.5% to 9% of the sample. The sequenced sample was peripheral blood. The receptors were gathered from a man aged 65 to 79 with active or convalescent COVID-19.

The V gene is TRBV2, the J gene TRBJ2-1, with TRBD1 matching over 7 bases. V lost 9 bases to trimming and J lost 7 bases; unmatched junction nucleotides: 9. CDR1 SNHLY and CDR2 FYNNEI come from the germline V gene. The CDR3 runs to 13 residues. This chain's CDR3 is CASSGQALNEQFF. The CDR3, as DNA: TGTGCCAGTTCCGGACAGGCTCTGAATGAGCAGTTCTTC.

V and J are TRBV6-5 and TRBJ1-5; possibly TRBD1 for D (5 bases). The germline gives CDR1 MNHEY, CDR2 SVGAGI. The length of the CDR3 is 14 residues. Trimming shortened V by 0 bases and J by 7 bases, and 10 bases separated the two germline ends. CDR3 in amino acids: CASSYSGQGQPQHF. The CDR3 nucleotides are TGTGCCAGCAGTTACTCGGGGCAGGGCCAGCCCCAGCATTTT.

A single count supports this clone. The chain recombines TRBV6-5 with TRBJ2-7, with D perhaps matching TRBD2 (5 bases). Germline V gene sequence: CDR1 MNHEY, CDR2 SVGAGI. Trimming stripped 9 bases from V and 4 bases from J, with 16 bases between. The CDR3 has 13 amino acids. The DNA of the CDR3 is TGTGCCAGTGATAGCTCGGGAACGTACGAGCAGTACTTC. Its translation: CASDSSGTYEQYF.

This clone appeared a single time. The chain couples TRBV15 to TRBJ1-4, with no clear D. Germline CDR1 LNHNV, CDR2 YYDKDF (reference sequence). The V end lost 0 bases, the J end lost 5 bases, and 10 bases lay between the germline ends. The CDR3 totals 15 residues. CDR3 sequence: CATSRDRQWNEKLFF. DNA of the CDR3: TGTGCCACCAGCAGAGATCGCCAGTGGAATGAAAAACTGTTTTTT.

The V gene is TRBV5-1, the J gene TRBJ1-6; perhaps TRBD1 as D (5 bases). CDR3 length equals 15 residues. Deletions cut 1 base from V and 8 bases from J, with 13 bases between. Germline V gene data show CDR1 as SGHRS and CDR2 as YFSETQ. CDR3 protein: CASSLTAGRDSPLHF. For the CDR3, the DNA is TGCGCCAGCAGCTTGACGGCAGGCAGGGATTCACCCCTCCACTTT.

The genes are TRBV3-1 (or the pseudogene TRBV3-2) and TRBJ2-7, with 10 bases identical to TRBD2. Germline V gene sequence: CDR1 LGHDT, CDR2 YNNKEL (reference sequence). This CDR3 contains 16 residues. With 1 base clipped from V and 2 bases from J, the junction kept 5 bases outside the gene matches. CDR3 amino acids: CASSQVQRGGAYEQYF. In nucleotides, the CDR3 is TGTGCCAGCAGCCAAGTCCAGCGGGGGGGGGCCTACGAGCAGTACTTC.

By share, this clone counts as medium-sized. Distinct nucleotide sequences in the sample also encode this CDR3. The chain recombines TRBV7-3 with TRBJ2-2, with D unclear. Between the trimmed V and J ends, which lost 2 bases and 5 bases, there was a span of 9 bases. The CDR3 has 14 amino acids. CDR1 and CDR2 from the germline V gene are SGHTA and FQGTGA. This CDR3 reads CASSLGGGTGELFF. The DNA of the CDR3 is TGTGCCAGCAGCTTAGGTGGCGGAACCGGGGAGCTGTTTTTT.

V gene TRBV10-3 combines with J gene TRBJ2-5; 12 nucleotides match TRBD1. The germline CDR1 and CDR2 sequences are ENHRY and SYGVKD. The CDR3 totals 19 residues. The V segment lost 6 bases and the J segment 7 bases; nucleotides outside the gene matches: 21. CDR3 sequence reads: CAISAGTGGPGRFFMTQYF. CDR3 nucleotides: TGTGCCATCAGCGCGGGGACAGGGGGCCCAGGCCGGTTCTTTATGACCCAGTACTTC.

This clone was detected only once. The chain employs TRBV11-2 and TRBJ1-3; tentative D call: TRBD1 (5 bases). Trimming stripped 4 bases from V and 4 bases from J, with 14 bases between. The CDR3 has 15 residues. Germline lookup yields CDR1 SGHAT and CDR2 FQNNGV. CDR3 region: CASSSRQTRGNTIYF. CDR3 nucleotides: TGTGCCAGCAGCTCTCGACAGACTCGCGGAAACACCATATATTTT.

The gene calls are TRBV9 and TRBJ2-5, with D perhaps matching TRBD2 (5 bases). Germline-derived CDR1 and CDR2 are SGDLS and YYNGEE. There are 15 residues in the CDR3. V dropped 0 bases and J dropped 1 base, with 10 bases sitting between them. CDR3 loop: CASSVAIAIQETQYF. The CDR3 DNA is TGTGCCAGCAGCGTAGCGATAGCGATCCAAGAGACCCAGTACTTC.

This clone was detected once. This chain uses TRBV2 with TRBJ2-3; TRBD2 is a possible D gene (5 bases). The germline V and J ends were trimmed by 7 bases and 6 bases, with 11 bases remaining between them. The germline V gene encodes CDR1 SNHLY and CDR2 FYNNEI. The CDR3 covers 12 residues. This CDR3 is CASMVGEDTQYF. The CDR3 DNA follows: TGTGCCAGCATGGTTGGGGAGGATACGCAGTATTTT.

This sequence joins TRBV3-1 (or the pseudogene TRBV3-2) and TRBJ1-2; 8 bases are shared with TRBD1. With 3 bases clipped from V and 8 bases from J, the junction kept 2 bases outside the gene matches. The CDR3 loop spans 12 amino acids. CDR1 and CDR2 (germline): LGHDT, YNNKEL (reference sequence). CDR3 sequence: CASSQTGEGYTF. The CDR3 nucleotides are TGTGCCAGCAGCCAGACAGGGGAAGGCTACACCTTC.

This chain connects TRBV27 to TRBJ2-2; 15 bases are a match to TRBD2. The germline V gene encodes CDR1 MNHEY and CDR2 SMNVEV (reference sequence). V was clipped by 7 bases and J by 7 bases; unmatched bases: 10. This CDR3 is built from 17 residues. The CDR3 is CASMGTSGGRGDGELFF. The CDR3 DNA is TGTGCCAGCATGGGGACTAGCGGGGGGCGAGGGGACGGGGAGCTGTTTTTT.

In this sample, this clone turned up once. The rearrangement joins TRBV11-3 to TRBJ1-1; a possible D gene is TRBD1 (5 bases). This CDR3 is 15 amino acids long. V was cut by 1 base and J by 0 bases, with 9 bases left in between. Germline CDR1 and CDR2: SGHNT and YENEEA. CDR3 residues: CASSLVGAVNTEAFF. DNA for the CDR3: TGTGCCAGCAGCTTAGTAGGGGCGGTGAACACTGAAGCTTTCTTT.

This rearrangement joins TRBV12-3 or TRBV12-4 to TRBJ2-7; no clear D. CDR3 length equals 12 residues. V was clipped by 5 bases and J by 2 bases, with 7 bases between them. CDR3 DNA sequence: TGTGCCAGCAGTCAACAAGCCTACGAGCAGTACTTC. Its protein product is CASSQQAYEQYF.

The J gene is TRBJ2-7, the V gene TRBV27; TRBD1 aligns across 8 bases. The CDR3 runs to 13 residues. The junction had 6 bases not matched to a gene; V was cut back by 5 bases and J by 6 bases. CDR1 is MNHEY, CDR2 SMNVEV, per germline (reference sequence). The CDR3: CASSQTGQGEQYF. The CDR3 bases are TGTGCCAGCAGTCAGACAGGACAGGGCGAGCAGTACTTC.

This clone showed up just once. V usage is TRBV28 and J usage is TRBJ1-5, with a weak D call TRBD1 (5 bases). This CDR3 comprises 14 residues. The V end lost 7 bases, the J end lost 3 bases, and 13 bases lay between the germline ends. CDR1 is MDHEN and CDR2 is SYDVKM in the germline V gene. CDR3: CASNPGLLNQPQHF. CDR3 bases: TGTGCCAGCAACCCGGGACTCCTCAATCAGCCCCAGCATTTT.

This clone was seen once. CDR3: CASSVSTDVPLSSYNSPLHF. The CDR3 DNA reads as TGTGCCAGCAGCGTATCTACAGACGTACCCTTAAGCTCCTATAATTCACCCCTCCACTTT. The rearrangement uses TRBV9 and TRBJ1-6; D ambiguous. Germline V gives CDR1 SGDLS, CDR2 YYNGEE. The V end was cut by 1 base, the J end by 0 bases, with 20 bases between. The CDR3 consists of 20 residues. The full variable domain, rest sourced from reference TRBV9 and TRBJ1-6, is DSGVTQTPKHLITATGQRVTLRCSPRSGDLSVYWYQQSLDQGLQFLIQYYNGEERAKGNILERFSAQQFPDLHSELNLSSLELGDSALYFCASSVSTDVPLSSYNSPLHFGNGTRLTVT.

This clone was picked up many times. Different DNA sequences within this sample yield the same CDR3. This chain joins TRBV9 and TRBJ2-2; D is ambiguous. This CDR3 has 14 residues. CDR1 and CDR2 from the germline V gene are SGDLS and YYNGEE. V was clipped by 0 bases and J by 4 bases, with 7 bases between them. DNA for the CDR3: TGTGCCAGCAGCGTAGACCCGAGCACCGGGGAGCTGTTTTTT. Protein: CASSVDPSTGELFF.

The chain uses TRBV28 and TRBJ1-6; D possibly corresponds to TRBD1 (5 bases). Trimming shortened V by 7 bases and J by 5 bases, and 12 bases separated the two germline ends. Germline V gene data show CDR1 as MDHEN and CDR2 as SYDVKM. The CDR3 contains 14 residues. The CDR3 sequence is CASTLTGNNSPLHF. CDR3 bases: TGTGCCAGCACGTTAACAGGCAATAATTCACCCCTCCACTTT.

The chain employs TRBV5-1 and TRBJ2-5, with TRBD1 identical over 9 bases. CDR1 is SGHRS, CDR2 YFSETQ, per germline. The CDR3 contains 15 residues. Trimming removed 4 bases from V and 5 bases from J; junction bases left unmatched: 9. The CDR3 sequence is CASSGVGTGSETQYF. CDR3 coding DNA: TGCGCCAGCAGCGGAGTCGGGACAGGGAGTGAGACCCAGTACTTC. Drawing the rest from reference TRBV5-1 and TRBJ2-5, the complete variable domain is KAGVTQTPRYLIKTRGQQVTLSCSPISGHRSVSWYQQTPGQGLQFLFEYFSETQRNKGNFPGRFSGRQFSNSRSEMNVSTLELGDSALYLCASSGVGTGSETQYFGPGTRLLVL.

This chain uses TRBV3-1 (or the pseudogene TRBV3-2) with TRBJ1-2, with D tentatively TRBD1 (5 bases). From germline, CDR1 is LGHDT and CDR2 YNNKEL (reference sequence). Trimming cost V 1 base and J 8 bases, with 14 bases left between them. The length of the CDR3 is 14 residues. CDR3 coding DNA: TGTGCCAGCAGCCAAGCCTTGGGGGAGGGCGGCTACACCTTC. Translation: CASSQALGEGGYTF.

This chain joins TRBV24-1 and TRBJ2-1; D ambiguous. CDR1 and CDR2 from the germline V gene are KGHDR and SFDVKD. V lost 8 bases and J 0 bases, leaving 7 bases between the germline ends. This CDR3 is built from 13 residues. The CDR3 here is CATTQSSYNEQFF. The CDR3 bases are TGTGCCACCACACAGAGCTCCTACAATGAGCAGTTCTTC.

CDR3 sequence: CASSWDRGEGKQYF. CDR3 bases: TGCGCCAGCAGCTGGGACAGGGGGGAGGGCAAGCAGTACTTC. V gene TRBV5-1 combines with J gene TRBJ2-7; TRBD1 agrees at 11 bases. J gave up 8 bases and V 3 bases, and 7 bases lay outside the gene matches. The CDR3 is 14 residues long. Per germline, CDR1 SGHRS and CDR2 YFSETQ.

A word on this clone: The junction does not match germline at one end; this may be a read error. The chain uses TRBV18 and TRBJ2-7; the D gene is possibly TRBD1 (6 bases). This CDR3 contains 12 residues. Germline V gene data show CDR1 as KGHSH and CDR2 as LQKENI. In DNA, the CDR3 is TGTGCCAGCACACCGGACAGCTACGAGCAGTACTTC. Translated, it gives CASTPDSYEQYF.

This clone was seen a handful of times. This chain connects TRBV27 to TRBJ2-7; 11 bases agree with TRBD2. V gave up 3 bases and J gave up 4 bases; unmatched junction bases: 5. The CDR3 length is 15 residues. Germline V gives CDR1 MNHEY, CDR2 SMNVEV (reference sequence). In DNA form, the CDR3 reads TGTGCCAGCAGTTTTAGCGGGGGGGTTATATACGAGCAGTACTTC. Protein product: CASSFSGGVIYEQYF.

V is TRBV4-1 and J is TRBJ2-7; 7 positions match TRBD1. J lost 1 base, V lost 4 bases, and 7 bases had no gene match. Germline V gene sequence: CDR1 MGHRA, CDR2 YSYEKL. The CDR3 consists of 15 residues. The CDR3 spells CASSLQTGSSYEQYF. CDR3 coding DNA: TGCGCCAGCAGCCTTCAGACAGGGTCTTCCTACGAGCAGTACTTC.

The V call is TRBV28, the J call TRBJ1-2; D is ambiguous. Looked up from germline, CDR1 is MDHEN and CDR2 is SYDVKM. This CDR3 is built from 15 residues. With 2 bases removed from V and 5 bases from J, the gap between germline ends came to 15 bases. CDR3 protein: CASSLRTPRGYGYTF. CDR3 nucleotides: TGTGCCAGCAGTTTAAGGACCCCTCGAGGGTATGGCTACACCTTC.

This clone was detected once. The chain employs TRBV28 and TRBJ1-5, with 7 bases identical to TRBD1. CDR3 length equals 18 residues. Trimming at V came to 8 bases and at J to 0 bases, leaving 16 bases not matched to a gene. Germline V lookup: CDR1 MDHEN, CDR2 SYDVKM. The CDR3 protein is CASLGAGGQSYSNQPQHF. CDR3 nucleotides: TGTGCCAGCCTAGGGGCGGGGGGACAGTCCTATAGCAATCAGCCCCAGCATTTT.

A few counts support this clone. The chain carries TRBV5-1 and TRBJ2-2; D not resolved. Trimming took 7 bases from V and 1 from J, leaving 11 bases between them. The CDR3 length is 14 residues. In germline, CDR1 is SGHRS, CDR2 YFSETQ. The chain's CDR3 is CASSPPENTGELFF. The CDR3 coding sequence is TGCGCCAGCTCCCCTCCAGAGAACACCGGGGAGCTGTTTTTT.

This chain links TRBV11-1 with TRBJ2-5; D gene uncertain. The V gene lost 4 bases and the J gene lost 3 bases, with 15 bases spanning the gap. This CDR3 is 15 amino acids long. Germline V gene data show CDR1 as SGHAT and CDR2 as FQDESV (reference sequence). The CDR3 is CASSSSRNPEETQYF. Written as DNA, the CDR3 is TGTGCCAGCAGCTCGTCCAGGAATCCCGAAGAGACCCAGTACTTC.